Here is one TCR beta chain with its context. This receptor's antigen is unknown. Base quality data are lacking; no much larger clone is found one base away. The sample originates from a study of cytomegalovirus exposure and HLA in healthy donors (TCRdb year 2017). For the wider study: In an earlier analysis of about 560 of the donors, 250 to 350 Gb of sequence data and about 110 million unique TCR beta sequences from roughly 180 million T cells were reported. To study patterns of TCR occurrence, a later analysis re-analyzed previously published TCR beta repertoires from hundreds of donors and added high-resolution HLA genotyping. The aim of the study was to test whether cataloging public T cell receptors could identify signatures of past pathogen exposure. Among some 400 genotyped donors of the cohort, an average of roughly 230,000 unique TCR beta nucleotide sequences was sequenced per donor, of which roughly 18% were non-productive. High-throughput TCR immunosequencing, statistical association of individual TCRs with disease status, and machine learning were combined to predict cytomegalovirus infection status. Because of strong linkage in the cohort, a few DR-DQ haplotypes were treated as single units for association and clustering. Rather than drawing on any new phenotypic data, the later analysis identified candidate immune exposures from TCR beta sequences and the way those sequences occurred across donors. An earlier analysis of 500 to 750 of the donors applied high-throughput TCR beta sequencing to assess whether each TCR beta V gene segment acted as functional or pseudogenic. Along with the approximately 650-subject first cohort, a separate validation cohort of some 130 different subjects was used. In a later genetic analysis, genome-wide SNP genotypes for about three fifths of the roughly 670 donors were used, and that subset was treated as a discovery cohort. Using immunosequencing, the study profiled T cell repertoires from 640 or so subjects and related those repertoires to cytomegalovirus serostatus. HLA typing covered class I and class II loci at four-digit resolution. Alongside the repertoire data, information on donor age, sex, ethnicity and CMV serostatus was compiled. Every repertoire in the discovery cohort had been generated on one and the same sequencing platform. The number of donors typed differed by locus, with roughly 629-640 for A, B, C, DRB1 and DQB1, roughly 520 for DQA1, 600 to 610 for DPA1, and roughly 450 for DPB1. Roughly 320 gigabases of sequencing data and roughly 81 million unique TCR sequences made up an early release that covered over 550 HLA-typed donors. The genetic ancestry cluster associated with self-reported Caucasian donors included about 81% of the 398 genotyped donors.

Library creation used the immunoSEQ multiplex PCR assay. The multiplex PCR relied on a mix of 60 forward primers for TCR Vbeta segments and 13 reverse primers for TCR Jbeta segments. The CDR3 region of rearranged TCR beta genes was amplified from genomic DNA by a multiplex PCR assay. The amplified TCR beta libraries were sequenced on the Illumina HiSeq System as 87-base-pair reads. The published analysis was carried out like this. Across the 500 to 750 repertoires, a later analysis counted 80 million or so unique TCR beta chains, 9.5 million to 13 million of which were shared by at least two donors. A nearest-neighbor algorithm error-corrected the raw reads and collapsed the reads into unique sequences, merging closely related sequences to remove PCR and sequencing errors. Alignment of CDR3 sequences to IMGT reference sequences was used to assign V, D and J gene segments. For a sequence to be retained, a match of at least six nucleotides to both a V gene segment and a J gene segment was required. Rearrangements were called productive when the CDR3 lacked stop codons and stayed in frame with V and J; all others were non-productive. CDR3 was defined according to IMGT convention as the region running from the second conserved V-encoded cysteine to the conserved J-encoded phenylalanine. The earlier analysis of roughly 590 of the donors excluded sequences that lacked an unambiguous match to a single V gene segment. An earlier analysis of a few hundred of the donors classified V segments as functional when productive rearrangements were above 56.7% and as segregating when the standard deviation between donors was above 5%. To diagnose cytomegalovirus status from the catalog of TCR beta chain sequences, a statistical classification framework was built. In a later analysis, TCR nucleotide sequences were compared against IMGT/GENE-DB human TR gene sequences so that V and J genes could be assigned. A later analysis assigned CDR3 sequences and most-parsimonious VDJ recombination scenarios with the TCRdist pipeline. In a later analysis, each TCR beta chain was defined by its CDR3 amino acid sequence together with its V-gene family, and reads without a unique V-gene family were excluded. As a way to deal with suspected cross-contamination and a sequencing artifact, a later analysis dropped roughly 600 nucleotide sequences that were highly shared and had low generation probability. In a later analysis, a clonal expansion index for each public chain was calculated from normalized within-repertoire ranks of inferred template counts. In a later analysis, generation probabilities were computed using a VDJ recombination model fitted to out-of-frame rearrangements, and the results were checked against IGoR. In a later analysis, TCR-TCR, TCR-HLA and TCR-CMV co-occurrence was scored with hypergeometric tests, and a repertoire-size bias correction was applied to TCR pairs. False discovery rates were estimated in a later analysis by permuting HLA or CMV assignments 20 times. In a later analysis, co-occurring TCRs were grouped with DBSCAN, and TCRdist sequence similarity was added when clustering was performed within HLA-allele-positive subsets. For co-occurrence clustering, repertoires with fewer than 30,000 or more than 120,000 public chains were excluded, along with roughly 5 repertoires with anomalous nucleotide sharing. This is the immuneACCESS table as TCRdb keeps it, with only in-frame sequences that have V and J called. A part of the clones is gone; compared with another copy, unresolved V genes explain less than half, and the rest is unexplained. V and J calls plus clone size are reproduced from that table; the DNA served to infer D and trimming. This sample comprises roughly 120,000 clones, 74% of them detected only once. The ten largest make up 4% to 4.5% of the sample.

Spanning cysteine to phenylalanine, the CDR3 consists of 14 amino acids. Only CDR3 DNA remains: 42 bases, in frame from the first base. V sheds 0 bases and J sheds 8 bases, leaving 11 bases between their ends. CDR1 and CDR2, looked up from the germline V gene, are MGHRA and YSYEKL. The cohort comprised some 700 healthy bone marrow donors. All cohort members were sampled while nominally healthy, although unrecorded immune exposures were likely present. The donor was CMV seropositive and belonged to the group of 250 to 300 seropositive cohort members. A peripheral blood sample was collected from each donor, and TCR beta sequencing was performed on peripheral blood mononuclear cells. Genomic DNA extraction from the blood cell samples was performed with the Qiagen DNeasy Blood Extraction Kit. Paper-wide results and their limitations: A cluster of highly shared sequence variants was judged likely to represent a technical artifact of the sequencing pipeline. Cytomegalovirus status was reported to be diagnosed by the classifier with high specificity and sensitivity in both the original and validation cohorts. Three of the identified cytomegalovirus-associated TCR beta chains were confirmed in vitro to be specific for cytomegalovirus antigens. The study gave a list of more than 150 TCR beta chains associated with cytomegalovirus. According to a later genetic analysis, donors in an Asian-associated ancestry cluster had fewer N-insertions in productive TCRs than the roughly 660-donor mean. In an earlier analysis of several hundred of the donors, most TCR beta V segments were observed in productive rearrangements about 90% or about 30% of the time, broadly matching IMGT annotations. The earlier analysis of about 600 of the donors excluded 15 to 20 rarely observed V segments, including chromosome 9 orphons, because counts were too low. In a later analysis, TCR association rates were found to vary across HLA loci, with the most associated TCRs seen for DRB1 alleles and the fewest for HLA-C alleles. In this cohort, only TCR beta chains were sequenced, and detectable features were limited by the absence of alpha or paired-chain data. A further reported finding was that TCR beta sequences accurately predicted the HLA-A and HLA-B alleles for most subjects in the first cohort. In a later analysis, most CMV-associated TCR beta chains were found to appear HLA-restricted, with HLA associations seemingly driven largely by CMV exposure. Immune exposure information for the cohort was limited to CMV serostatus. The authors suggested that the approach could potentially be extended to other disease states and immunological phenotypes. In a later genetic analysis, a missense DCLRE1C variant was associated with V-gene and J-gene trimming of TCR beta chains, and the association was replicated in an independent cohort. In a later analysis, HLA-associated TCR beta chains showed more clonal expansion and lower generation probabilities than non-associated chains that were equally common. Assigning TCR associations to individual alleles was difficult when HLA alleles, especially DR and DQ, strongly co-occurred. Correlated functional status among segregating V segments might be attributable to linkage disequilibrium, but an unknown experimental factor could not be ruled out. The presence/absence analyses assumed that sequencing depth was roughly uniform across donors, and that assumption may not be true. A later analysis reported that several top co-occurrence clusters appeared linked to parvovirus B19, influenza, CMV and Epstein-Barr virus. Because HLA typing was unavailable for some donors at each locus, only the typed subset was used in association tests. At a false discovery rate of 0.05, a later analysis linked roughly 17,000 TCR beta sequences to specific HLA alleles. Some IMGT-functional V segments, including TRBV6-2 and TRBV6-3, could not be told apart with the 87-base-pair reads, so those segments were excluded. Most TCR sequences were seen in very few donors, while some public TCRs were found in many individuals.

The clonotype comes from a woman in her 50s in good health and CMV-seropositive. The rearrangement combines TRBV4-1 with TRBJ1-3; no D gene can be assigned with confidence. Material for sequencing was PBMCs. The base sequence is TGCGCCAGCAGCCAAGAAGTTGCGCGGGACACCATATATTTT. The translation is CASSQEVARDTIYF.